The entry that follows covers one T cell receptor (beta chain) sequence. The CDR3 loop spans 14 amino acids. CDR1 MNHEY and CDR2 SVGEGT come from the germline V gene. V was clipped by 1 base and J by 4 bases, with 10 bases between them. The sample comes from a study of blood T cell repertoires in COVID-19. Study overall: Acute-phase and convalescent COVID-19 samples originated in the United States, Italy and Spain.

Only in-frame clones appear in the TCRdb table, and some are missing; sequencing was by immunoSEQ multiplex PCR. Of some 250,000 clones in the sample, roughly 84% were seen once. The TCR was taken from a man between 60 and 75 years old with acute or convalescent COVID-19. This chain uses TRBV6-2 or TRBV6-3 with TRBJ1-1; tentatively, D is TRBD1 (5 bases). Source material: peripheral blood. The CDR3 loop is CASSYLDSGTEAFF. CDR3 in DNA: TGTGCCAGCAGTTACTTAGACAGTGGCACTGAAGCTTTCTTT.